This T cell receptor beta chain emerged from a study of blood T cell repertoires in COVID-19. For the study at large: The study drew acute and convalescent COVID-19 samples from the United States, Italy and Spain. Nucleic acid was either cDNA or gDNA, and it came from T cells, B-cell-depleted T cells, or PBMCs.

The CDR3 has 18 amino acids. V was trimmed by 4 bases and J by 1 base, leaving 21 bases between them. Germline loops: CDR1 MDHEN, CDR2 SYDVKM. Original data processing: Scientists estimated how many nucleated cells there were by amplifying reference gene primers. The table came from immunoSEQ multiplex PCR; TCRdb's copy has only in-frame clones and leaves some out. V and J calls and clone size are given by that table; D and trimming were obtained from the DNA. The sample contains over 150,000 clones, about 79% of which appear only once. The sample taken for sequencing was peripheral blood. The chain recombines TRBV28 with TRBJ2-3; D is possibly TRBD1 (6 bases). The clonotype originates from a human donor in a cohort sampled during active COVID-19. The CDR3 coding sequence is TGTGCCAGCAGTTCCCCTCCCTGGGGGCGGGCCGGCACAGATACGCAGTATTTT. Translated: CASSSPPWGRAGTDTQYF.